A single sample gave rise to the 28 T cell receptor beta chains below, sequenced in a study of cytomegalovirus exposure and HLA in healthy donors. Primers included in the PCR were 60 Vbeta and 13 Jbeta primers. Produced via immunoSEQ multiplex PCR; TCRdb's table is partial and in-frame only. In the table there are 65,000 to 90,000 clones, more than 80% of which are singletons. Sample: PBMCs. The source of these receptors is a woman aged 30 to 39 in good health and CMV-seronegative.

The CDR3 here is CAISTTSGPQETQYF. The CDR3 DNA follows: TGTGCCATCAGTACGACTAGCGGGCCCCAAGAGACCCAGTACTTC. J is TRBJ2-5 and V is TRBV10-3; the match to TRBD2 covers 10 bases. Germline CDR1 and CDR2: ENHRY and SYGVKD. The CDR3 has 15 amino acids. V trimming: 5 bases; J trimming: 1 base; junction bases outside the gene matches: 4.

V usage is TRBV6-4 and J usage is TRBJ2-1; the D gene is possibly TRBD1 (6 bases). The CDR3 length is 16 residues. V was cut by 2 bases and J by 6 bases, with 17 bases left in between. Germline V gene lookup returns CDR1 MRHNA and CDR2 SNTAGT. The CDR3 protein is CASSDGAGVGGNEQFF. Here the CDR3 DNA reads TGTGCCAGCAGTGACGGGGCAGGGGTTGGGGGCAATGAGCAGTTCTTC.

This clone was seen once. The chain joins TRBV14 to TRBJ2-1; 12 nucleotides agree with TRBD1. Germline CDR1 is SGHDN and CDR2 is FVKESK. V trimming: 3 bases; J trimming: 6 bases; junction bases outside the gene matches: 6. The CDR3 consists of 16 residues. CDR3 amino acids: CASSQAGTGGFNEQFF. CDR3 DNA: TGTGCCAGCAGCCAGGCCGGGACAGGGGGCTTCAATGAGCAGTTCTTC.

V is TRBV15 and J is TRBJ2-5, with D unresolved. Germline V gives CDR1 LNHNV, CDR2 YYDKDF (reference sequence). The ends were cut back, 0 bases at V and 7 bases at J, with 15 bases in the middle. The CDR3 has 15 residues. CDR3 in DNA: TGTGCCACCAGCAGAGAGTTTGGCGGTTCAAGGACCCAGTACTTC. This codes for CATSREFGGSRTQYF.

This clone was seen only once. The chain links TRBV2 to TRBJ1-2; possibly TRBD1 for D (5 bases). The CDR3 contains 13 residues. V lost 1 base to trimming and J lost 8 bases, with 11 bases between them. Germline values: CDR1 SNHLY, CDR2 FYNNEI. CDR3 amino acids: CASSEGAGLGYTF. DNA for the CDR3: TGTGCCAGCAGTGAAGGGGCAGGGTTGGGCTACACCTTC.

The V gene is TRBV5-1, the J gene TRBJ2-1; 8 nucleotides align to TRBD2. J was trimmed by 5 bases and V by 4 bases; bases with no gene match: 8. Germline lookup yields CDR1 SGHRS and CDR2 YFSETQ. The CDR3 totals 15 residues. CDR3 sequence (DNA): TGCGCCAGCAGCCCATCGGGAGGGCCACACAATGAGCAGTTCTTC. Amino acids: CASSPSGGPHNEQFF.

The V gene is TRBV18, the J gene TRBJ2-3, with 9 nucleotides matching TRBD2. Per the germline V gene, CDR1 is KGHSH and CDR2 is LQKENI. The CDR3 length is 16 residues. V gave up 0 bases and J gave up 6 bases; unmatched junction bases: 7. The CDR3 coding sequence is TGTGCCAGCTCACCACCGCGCGGGAGGGTCGCGGATACGCAGTATTTT. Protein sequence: CASSPPRGRVADTQYF.

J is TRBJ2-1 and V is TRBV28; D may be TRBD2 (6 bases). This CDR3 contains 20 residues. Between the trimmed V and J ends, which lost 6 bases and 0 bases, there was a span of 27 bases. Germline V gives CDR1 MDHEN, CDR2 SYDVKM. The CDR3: CASSSSWTGSGPGSYNEQFF. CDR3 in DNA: TGTGCCAGCAGCTCTTCCTGGACTGGTAGCGGCCCGGGCTCCTACAATGAGCAGTTCTTC.

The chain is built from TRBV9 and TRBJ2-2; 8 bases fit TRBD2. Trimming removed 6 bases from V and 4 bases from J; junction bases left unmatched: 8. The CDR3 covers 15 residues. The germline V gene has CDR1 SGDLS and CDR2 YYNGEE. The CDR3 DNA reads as TGTGCCAGCAACAGCGGGACTAGGGGCACCGGGGAGCTGTTTTTT. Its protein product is CASNSGTRGTGELFF.

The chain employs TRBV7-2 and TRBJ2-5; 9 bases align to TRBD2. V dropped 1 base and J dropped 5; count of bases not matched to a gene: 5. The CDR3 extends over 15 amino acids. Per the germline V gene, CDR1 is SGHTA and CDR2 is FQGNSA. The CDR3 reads CASSLGLAGHETQYF. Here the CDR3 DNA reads TGTGCCAGCAGCTTAGGGCTAGCGGGACACGAGACCCAGTACTTC. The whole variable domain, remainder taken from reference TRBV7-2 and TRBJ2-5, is GAGVSQSPSNKVTEKGKDVELRCDPISGHTALYWYRQSLGQGLEFLIYFQGNSAPDKSGLPSDRFSAERTGGSVSTLTIQRTQQEDSAVYLCASSLGLAGHETQYFGPGTRLLVL.

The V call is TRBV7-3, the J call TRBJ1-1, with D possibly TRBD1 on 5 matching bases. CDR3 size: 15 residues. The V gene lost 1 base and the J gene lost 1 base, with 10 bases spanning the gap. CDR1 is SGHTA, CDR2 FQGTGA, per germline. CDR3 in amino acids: CASSLRGGQNTEAFF. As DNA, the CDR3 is TGTGCCAGCAGCTTAAGGGGAGGACAGAACACTGAAGCTTTCTTT.

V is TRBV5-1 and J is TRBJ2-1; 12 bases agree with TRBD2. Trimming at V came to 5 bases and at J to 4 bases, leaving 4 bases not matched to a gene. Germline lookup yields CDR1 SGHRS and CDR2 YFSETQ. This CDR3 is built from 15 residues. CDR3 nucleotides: TGCGCCAGCAGACTAGCGGGAGGACGTTACAATGAGCAGTTCTTC. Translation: CASRLAGGRYNEQFF.

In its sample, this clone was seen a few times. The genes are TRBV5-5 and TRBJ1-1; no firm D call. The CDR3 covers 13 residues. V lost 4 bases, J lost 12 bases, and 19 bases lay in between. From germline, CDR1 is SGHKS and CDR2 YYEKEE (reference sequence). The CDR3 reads CASSIRVPAPSFF. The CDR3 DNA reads TGTGCCAGCAGCATCCGGGTTCCTGCCCCATCTTTCTTT.

This CDR3 is CASSLAGATYNEQFF. The CDR3, as DNA: TGTGCCAGCAGCTTAGCGGGAGCAACCTACAATGAGCAGTTCTTC. The gene calls are TRBV7-2 and TRBJ2-1; a weak D match, TRBD2 (5 bases). The CDR3 contains 15 residues. Trimming removed 0 bases at V and 2 bases at J, with 8 bases between. In germline, CDR1 is SGHTA, CDR2 FQGNSA.

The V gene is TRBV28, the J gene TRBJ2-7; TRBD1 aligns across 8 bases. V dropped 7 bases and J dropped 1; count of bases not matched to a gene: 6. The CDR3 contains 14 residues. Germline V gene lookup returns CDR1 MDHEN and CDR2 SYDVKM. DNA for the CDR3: TGTGCCAGCATTTTCCAGGGGGCTTCCTACGAGCAGTACTTC. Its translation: CASIFQGASYEQYF.

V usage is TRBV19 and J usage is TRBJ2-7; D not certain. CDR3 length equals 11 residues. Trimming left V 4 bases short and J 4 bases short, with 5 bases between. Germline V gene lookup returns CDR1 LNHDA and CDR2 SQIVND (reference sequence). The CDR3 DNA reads TGTGCCAGTAGTACCAAATACGAGCAGTACTTC. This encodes CASSTKYEQYF.

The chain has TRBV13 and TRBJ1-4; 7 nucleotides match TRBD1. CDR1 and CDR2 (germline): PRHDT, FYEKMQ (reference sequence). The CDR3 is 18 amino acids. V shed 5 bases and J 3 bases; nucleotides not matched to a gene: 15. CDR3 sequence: CASSHRTGGESPNEKLFF. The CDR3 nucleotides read TGTGCCAGCAGCCATCGGACAGGAGGGGAGTCCCCTAATGAAAAACTGTTTTTT.

The CDR3 sequence is CASSNRSSGANVLTF. In nucleotides, the CDR3 is TGTGCCAGCAGTAATCGTAGCTCTGGGGCCAACGTCCTGACTTTC. V is TRBV6-4 and J is TRBJ2-6; D gene uncertain. The length of the CDR3 is 15 residues. V gave up 5 bases and J gave up 0 bases, with 8 bases separating them. CDR1 is MRHNA, CDR2 SNTAGT, per germline.

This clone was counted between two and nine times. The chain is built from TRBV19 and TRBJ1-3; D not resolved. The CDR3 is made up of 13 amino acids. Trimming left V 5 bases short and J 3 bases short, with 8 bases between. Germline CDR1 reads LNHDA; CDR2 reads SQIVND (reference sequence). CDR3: CASSSGYGNTIYF. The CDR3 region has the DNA TGTGCCAGTAGTTCCGGGTATGGAAACACCATATATTTT.

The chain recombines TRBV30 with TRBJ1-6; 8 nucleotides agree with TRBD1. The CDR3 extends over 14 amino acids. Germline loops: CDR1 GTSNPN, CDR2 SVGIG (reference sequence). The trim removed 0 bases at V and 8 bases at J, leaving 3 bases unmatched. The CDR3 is CAWSVQTGDSPLHF. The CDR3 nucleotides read TGTGCCTGGAGTGTACAGACAGGGGATTCACCCCTCCACTTT.

The CDR3 bases are TGTGCCAGCAGCTTTAGTTCCTACAATGAGCAGTTCTTC. Its translation: CASSFSSYNEQFF. This chain joins TRBV28 and TRBJ2-1; D not resolved. This CDR3 contains 13 residues. Trimming cost V 6 bases and J 1 base, with 7 bases left between them. The germline V gene has CDR1 MDHEN and CDR2 SYDVKM.

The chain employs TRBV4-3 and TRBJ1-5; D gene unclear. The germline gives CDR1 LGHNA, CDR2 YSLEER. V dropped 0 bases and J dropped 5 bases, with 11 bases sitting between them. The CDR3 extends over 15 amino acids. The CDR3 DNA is TGCGCCAGCAGCCAAGATCGCGACGGGTATCAGCCCCAGCATTTT. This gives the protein CASSQDRDGYQPQHF.

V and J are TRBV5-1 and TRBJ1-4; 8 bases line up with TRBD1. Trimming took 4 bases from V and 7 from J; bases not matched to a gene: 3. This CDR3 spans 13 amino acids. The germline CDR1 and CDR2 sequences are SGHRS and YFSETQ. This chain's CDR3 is CASSADRVEKLFF. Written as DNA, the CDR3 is TGCGCCAGCAGCGCGGACAGGGTTGAAAAACTGTTTTTT. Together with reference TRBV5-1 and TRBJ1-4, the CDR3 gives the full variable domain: KAGVTQTPRYLIKTRGQQVTLSCSPISGHRSVSWYQQTPGQGLQFLFEYFSETQRNKGNFPGRFSGRQFSNSRSEMNVSTLELGDSALYLCASSADRVEKLFFGSGTQLSVL.

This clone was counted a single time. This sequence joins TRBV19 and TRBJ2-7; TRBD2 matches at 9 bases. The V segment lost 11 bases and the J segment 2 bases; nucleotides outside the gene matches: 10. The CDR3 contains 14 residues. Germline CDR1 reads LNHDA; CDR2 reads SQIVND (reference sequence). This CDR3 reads CAGRASGTTYEQYF. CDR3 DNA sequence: TGTGCCGGTCGGGCTAGCGGGACAACCTACGAGCAGTACTTC.

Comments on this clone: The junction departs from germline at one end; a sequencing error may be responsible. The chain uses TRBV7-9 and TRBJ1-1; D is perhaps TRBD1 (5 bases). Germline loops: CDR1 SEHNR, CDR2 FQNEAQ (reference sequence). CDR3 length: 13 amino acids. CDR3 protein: CSSSKTENTEAFF. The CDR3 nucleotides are TGTTCCAGCAGCAAGACAGAGAACACTGAAGCTTTCTTT.

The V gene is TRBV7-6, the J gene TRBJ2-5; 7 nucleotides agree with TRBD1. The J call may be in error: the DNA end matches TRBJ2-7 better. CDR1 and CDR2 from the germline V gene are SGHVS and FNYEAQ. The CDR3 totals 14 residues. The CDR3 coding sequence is TGTGCCAGCAGCTTAGCGGACAGGACCCACGAGCAGTACTTC. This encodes CASSLADRTHEQYF.

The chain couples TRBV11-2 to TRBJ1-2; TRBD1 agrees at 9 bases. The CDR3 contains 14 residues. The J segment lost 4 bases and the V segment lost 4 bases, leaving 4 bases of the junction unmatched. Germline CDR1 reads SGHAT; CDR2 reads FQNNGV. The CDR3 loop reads CASSSGQGSYGYTF. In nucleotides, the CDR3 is TGTGCCAGCAGCTCTGGACAGGGGAGCTATGGCTACACCTTC. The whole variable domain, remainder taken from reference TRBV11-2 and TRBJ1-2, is EAGVAQSPRYKIIEKRQSVAFWCNPISGHATLYWYQQILGQGPKLLIQFQNNGVVDDSQLPKDRFSAERLKGVDSTLKIQPAKLEDSAVYLCASSSGQGSYGYTFGSGTRLTVV.

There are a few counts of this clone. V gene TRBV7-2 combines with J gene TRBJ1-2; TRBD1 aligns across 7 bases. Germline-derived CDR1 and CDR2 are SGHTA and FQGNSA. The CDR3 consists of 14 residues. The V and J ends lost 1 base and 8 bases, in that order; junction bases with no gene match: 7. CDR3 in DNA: TGTGCCAGCAGCTTAGGCAGGGGGTTAGGGGGCTACACCTTC. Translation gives CASSLGRGLGGYTF.